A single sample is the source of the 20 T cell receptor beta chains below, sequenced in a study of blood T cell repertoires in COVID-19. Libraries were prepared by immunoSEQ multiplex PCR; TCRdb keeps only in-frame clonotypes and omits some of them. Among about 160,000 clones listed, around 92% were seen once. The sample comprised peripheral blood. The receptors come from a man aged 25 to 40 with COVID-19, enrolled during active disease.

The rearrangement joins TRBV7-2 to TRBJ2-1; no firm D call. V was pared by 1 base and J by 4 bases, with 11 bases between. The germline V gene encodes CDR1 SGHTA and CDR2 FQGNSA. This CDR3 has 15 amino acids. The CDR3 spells CASSLDMNGYNEQFF. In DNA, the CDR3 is TGTGCCAGCAGCTTAGACATGAACGGGTACAATGAGCAGTTCTTC.

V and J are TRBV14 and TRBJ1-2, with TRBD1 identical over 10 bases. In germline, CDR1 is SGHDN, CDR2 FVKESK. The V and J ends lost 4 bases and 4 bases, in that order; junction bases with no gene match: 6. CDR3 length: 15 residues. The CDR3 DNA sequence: TGTGCCAGCAGCCTTACCGGGACAGGGGTCTATGGCTACACCTTC. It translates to CASSLTGTGVYGYTF. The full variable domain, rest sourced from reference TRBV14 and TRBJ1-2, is EAGVTQFPSHSVIEKGQTVTLRCDPISGHDNLYWYRRVMGKEIKFLLHFVKESKQDESGMPNNRFLAERTGGTYSTLKVQPAELEDSGVYFCASSLTGTGVYGYTFGSGTRLTVV.

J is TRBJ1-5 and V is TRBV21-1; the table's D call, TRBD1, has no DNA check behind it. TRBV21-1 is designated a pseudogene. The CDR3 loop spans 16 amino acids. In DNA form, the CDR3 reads TGTGCCAGCAGCAAAGACAGGACAGGGGGCAATCAGCCCCAGCATTTT. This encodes CASSKDRTGGNQPQHF.

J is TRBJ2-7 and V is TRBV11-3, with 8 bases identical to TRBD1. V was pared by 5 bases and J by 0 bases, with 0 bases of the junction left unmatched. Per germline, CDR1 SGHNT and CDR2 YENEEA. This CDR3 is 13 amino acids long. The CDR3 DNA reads TGTGCCAGCAGCGGGACAGGCTCCTACGAGCAGTACTTC. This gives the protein CASSGTGSYEQYF. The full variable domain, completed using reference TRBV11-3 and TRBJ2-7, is EAGVVQSPRYKIIEKKQPVAFWCNPISGHNTLYWYLQNLGQGPELLIRYENEEAVDDSQLPKDRFSAERLKGVDSTLKIQPAELGDSAVYLCASSGTGSYEQYFGPGTRLTVT.

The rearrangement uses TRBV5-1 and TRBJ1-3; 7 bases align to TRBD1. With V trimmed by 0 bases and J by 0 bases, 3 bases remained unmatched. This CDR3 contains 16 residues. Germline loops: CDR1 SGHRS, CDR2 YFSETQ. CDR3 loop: CASSLEQGNSGNTIYF. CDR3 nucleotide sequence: TGCGCCAGCAGCTTGGAACAGGGGAACTCTGGAAACACCATATATTTT.

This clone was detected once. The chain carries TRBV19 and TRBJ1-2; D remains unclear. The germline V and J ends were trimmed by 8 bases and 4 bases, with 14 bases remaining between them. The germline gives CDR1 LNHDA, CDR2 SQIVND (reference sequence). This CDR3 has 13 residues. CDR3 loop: CASSEGRSYGYTF. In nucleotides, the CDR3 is TGTGCCAGTTCGGAAGGGAGGAGCTATGGCTACACCTTC.

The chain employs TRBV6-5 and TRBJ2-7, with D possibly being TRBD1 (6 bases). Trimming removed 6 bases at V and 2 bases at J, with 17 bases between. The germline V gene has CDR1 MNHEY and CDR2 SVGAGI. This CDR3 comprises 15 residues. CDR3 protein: CASRGVGRGTYEQYF. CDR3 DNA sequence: TGTGCCAGCAGGGGGGTGGGCAGGGGCACCTACGAGCAGTACTTC.

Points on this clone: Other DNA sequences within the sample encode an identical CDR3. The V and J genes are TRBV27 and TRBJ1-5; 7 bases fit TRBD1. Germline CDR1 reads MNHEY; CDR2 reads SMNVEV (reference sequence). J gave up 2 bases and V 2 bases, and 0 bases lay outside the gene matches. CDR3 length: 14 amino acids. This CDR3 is CASSLGQGNQPQHF. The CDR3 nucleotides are TGTGCCAGCAGTTTAGGACAGGGCAATCAGCCCCAGCATTTT.

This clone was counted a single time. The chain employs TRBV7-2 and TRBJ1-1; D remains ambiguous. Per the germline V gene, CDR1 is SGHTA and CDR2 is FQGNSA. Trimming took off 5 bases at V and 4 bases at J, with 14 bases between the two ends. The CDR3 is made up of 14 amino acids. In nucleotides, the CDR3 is TGTGCCAGCAGCCCTCCTCCAGCGGGCACTGAAGCTTTCTTT. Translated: CASSPPPAGTEAFF.

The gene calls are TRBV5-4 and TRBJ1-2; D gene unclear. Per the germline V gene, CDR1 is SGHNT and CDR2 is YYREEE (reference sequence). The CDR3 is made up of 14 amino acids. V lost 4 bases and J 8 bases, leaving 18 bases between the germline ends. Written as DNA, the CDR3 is TGTGCCAGCAGCGATGCGGCACCCCGGCGGGGCTACACCTTC. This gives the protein CASSDAAPRRGYTF.

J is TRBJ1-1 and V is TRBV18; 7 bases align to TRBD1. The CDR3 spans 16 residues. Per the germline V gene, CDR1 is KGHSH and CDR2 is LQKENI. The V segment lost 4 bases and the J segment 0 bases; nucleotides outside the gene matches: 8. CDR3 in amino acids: CASSLGQIFMNTEAFF. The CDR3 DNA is TGTGCCAGCTCACTGGGACAGATCTTTATGAACACTGAAGCTTTCTTT. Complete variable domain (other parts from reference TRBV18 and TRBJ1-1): NAGVMQNPRHLVRRRGQEARLRCSPMKGHSHVYWYRQLPEEGLKFMVYLQKENIIDESGMPKERFSAEFPKEGPSILRIQQVVRGDSAAYFCASSLGQIFMNTEAFFGQGTRLTVV.

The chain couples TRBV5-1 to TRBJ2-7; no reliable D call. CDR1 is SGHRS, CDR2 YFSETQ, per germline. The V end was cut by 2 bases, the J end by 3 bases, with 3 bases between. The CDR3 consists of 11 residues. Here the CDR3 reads CASSFSYEQYF. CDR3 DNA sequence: TGCGCCAGCAGCTTCAGCTACGAGCAGTACTTC.

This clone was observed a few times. The CDR3 sequence is CASSSLYAPEQYF. DNA of the CDR3: TGTGCCAGCAGCTCCCTATATGCGCCGGAGCAGTACTTC. V usage is TRBV7-9 and J usage is TRBJ2-7; no reliable D call. The CDR3 spans 13 residues. The V gene's germline CDR1 is SEHNR and CDR2 FQNEAQ (reference sequence). The V end was cut by 4 bases, the J end by 7 bases, with 14 bases between.

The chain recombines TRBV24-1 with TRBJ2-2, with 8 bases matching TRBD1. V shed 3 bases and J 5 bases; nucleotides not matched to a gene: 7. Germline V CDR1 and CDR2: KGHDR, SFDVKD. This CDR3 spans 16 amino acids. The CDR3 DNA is TGTGCCACCAGTGATCCCGGGACAGGCTTAACCGGGGAGCTGTTTTTT. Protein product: CATSDPGTGLTGELFF.

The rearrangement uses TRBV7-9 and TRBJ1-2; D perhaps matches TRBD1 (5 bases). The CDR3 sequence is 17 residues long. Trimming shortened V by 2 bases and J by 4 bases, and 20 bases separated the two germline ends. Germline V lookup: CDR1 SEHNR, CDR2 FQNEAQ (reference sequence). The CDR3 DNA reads TGTGCCAGCAGCTTAAAGGGGCACCCCCCGGAGTCCTATGGCTACACCTTC. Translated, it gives CASSLKGHPPESYGYTF.

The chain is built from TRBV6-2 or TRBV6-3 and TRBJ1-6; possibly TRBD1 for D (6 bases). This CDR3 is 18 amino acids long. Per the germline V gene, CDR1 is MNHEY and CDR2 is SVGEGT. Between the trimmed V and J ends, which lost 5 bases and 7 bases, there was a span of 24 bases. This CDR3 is CASSDPDGGGLWNSPLHF. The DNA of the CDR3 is TGTGCCAGCAGTGACCCCGATGGGGGCGGCCTTTGGAATTCACCCCTCCACTTT.

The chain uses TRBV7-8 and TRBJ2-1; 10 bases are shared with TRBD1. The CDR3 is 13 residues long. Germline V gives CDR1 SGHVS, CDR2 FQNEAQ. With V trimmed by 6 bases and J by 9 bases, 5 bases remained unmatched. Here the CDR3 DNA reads TGTGCCAGCAGTACCGGGACAGGGGCTGAGCAGTTCTTC. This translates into CASSTGTGAEQFF.

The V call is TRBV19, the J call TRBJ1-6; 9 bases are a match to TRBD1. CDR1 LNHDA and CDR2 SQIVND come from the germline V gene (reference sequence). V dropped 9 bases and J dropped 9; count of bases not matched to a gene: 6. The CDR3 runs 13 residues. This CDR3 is CASSRGQGSPLHF. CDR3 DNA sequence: TGTGCCAGCTCAAGGGGACAGGGTTCACCCCTCCACTTT.

The CDR3 nucleotides read TGTGCCAGCTCATCATCCGGGACAGGGGGTCCCAATGAGCAGTTCTTC. Translating gives CASSSSGTGGPNEQFF. V usage is TRBV18 and J usage is TRBJ2-1; 11 positions match TRBD1. Per the germline V gene, CDR1 is KGHSH and CDR2 is LQKENI. CDR3 length: 16 residues. V lost 5 bases and J lost 6; bases outside the gene matches: 9.

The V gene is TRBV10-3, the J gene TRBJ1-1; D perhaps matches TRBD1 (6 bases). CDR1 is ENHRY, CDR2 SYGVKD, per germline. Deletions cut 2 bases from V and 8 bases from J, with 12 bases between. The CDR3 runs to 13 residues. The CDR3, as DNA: TGTGCCATCAGTGAGCCACCGGGGGGCGAAGCTTTCTTT. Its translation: CAISEPPGGEAFF.